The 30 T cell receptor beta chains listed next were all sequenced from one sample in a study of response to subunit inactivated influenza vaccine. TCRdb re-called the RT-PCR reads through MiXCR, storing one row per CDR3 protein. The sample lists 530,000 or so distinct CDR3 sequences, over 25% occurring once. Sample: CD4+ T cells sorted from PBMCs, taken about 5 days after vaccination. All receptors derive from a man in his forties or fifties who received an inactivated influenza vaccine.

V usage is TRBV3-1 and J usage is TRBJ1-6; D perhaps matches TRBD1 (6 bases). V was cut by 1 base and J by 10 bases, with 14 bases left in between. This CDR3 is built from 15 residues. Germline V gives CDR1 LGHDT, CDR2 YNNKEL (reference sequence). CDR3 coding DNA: TGTGCCAGCAGCCAAGGAGGACAGCCAAACTCACCCCTCCACTTT. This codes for CASSQGGQPNSPLHF.

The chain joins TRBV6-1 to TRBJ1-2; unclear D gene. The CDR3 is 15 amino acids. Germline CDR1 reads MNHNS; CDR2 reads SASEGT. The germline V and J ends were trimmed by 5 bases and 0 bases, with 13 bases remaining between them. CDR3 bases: TGTGCCAGCAGTAAGGGAGAGGCCTCTAACTATGGCTACACCTTC. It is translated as CASSKGEASNYGYTF.

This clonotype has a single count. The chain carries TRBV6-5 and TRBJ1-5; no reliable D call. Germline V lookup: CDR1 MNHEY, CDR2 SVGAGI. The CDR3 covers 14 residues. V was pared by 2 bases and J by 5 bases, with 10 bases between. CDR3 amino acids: CASSYSRLDQPQHF. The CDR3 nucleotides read TGTGCCAGCAGTTACAGCCGGCTGGATCAGCCCCAGCATTTT.

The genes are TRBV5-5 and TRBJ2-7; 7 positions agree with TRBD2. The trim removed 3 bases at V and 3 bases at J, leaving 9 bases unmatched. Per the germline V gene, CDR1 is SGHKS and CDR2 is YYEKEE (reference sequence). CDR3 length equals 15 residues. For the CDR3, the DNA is TGTGCCAGCAGCTCGATACTTGGGAGGGGCTACGAGCAGTACTTC. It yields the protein CASSSILGRGYEQYF.

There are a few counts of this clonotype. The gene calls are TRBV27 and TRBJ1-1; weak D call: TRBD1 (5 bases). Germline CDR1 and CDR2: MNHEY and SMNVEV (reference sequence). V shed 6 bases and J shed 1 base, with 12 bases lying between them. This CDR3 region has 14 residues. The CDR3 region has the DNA TGTGCCAGCAGCCCTAGGGGCCGGAACACTGAAGCTTTCTTT. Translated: CASSPRGRNTEAFF.

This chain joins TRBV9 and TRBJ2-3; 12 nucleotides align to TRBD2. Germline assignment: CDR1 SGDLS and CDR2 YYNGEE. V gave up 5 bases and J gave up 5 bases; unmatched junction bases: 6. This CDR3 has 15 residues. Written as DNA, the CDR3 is TGTGCCAGCAGTCTAGCGGGAGGGCTTGGAGATACGCAGTATTTT. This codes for CASSLAGGLGDTQYF.

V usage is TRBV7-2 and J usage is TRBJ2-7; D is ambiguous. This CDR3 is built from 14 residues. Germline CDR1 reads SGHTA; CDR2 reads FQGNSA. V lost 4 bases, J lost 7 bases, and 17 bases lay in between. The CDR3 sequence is CASSWPGVGFEQYF. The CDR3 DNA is TGTGCCAGCAGCTGGCCTGGTGTAGGGTTTGAGCAGTACTTC.

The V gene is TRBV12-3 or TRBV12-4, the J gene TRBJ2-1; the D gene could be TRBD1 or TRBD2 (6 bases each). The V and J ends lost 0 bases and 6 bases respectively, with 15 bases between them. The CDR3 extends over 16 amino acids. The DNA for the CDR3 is TGTGCCAGCAGTTTAGCACCGGGGGCGGGAAGCAATGAGCAGTTCTTC. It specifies CASSLAPGAGSNEQFF.

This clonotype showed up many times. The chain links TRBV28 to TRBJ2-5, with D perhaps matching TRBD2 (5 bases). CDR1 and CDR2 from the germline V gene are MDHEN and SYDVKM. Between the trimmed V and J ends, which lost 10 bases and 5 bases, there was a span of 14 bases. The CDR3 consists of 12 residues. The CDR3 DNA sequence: TGTGCCACCGAGGGAAGGGTCGAGACCCAGTACTTC. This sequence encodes CATEGRVETQYF.

CDR3 loop: CSASDRGRGLATQYF. CDR3 DNA: TGCAGTGCTAGCGATCGGGGACGGGGGCTGGCTACGCAGTATTTT. V gene TRBV20-1 combines with J gene TRBJ2-3, with D possibly being TRBD1 or TRBD2 (6 bases each). Per germline, CDR1 DFQATT and CDR2 SNEGSKA (reference sequence). Trimming pared 3 bases from V and 8 bases from J, leaving 21 bases between. This CDR3 has 15 residues.

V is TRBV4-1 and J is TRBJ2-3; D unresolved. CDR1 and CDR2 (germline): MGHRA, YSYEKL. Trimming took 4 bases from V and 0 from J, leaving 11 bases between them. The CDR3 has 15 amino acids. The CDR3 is CASSRTDLSTDTQYF. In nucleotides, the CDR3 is TGCGCCAGCAGCCGAACAGACTTAAGCACAGATACGCAGTATTTT.

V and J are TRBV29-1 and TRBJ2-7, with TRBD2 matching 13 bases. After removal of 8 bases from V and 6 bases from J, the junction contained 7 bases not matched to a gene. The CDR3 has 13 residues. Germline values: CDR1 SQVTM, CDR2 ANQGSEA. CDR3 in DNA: TGCAGCACCCAGGGACTAGCGGGAAGCGAGCAGTACTTC. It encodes CSTQGLAGSEQYF.

The DNA for the CDR3 is TGCGCCAGCAGCTTACGGACTAGCGGGAGTGGCGAGCAGTACTTC. Translating it yields CASSLRTSGSGEQYF. The chain recombines TRBV5-1 with TRBJ2-7; TRBD2 aligns across 13 bases. The V gene end was trimmed by 2 bases and the J gene end by 6 bases; junction bases not matched to a gene: 5. This CDR3 is 15 amino acids long. Germline-derived CDR1 and CDR2 are SGHRS and YFSETQ.

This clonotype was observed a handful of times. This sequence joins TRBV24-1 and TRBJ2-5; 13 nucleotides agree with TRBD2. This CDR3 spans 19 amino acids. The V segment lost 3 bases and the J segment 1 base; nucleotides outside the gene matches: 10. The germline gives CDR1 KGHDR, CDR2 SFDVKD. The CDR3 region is CATSDPLPRLAGGQETQYF. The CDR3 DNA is TGTGCCACCAGTGATCCACTGCCAAGACTAGCGGGGGGCCAAGAGACCCAGTACTTC.

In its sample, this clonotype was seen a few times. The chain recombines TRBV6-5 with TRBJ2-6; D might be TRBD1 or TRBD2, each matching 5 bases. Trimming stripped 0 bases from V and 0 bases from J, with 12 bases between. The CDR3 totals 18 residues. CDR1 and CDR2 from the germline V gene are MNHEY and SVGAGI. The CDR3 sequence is CASSYSSGTRSGANVLTF. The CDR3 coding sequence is TGTGCCAGCAGTTACTCGAGTGGGACCCGCTCTGGGGCCAACGTCCTGACTTTC.

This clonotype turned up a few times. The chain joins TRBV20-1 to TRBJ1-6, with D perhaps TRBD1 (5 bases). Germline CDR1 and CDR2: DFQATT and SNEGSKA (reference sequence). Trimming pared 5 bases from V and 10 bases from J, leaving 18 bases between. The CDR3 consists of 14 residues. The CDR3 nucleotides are TGCAGTGCTCCTCAGGGAGGGTATATGTCACCCCTCCACTTT. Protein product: CSAPQGGYMSPLHF.

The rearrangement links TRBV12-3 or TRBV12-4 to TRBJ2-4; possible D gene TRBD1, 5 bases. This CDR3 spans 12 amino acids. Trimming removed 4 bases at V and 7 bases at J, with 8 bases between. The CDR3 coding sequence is TGTGCCAGCAGTTCCGGACACAACATTCAGTACTTC. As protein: CASSSGHNIQYF.

The CDR3 region is CASSLAEGLDYNEQFF. The CDR3 DNA is TGTGCCAGCAGCCTCGCAGAGGGACTAGATTACAATGAGCAGTTCTTC. The chain is built from TRBV7-9 and TRBJ2-1; 8 bases fit TRBD2. The CDR3 is 16 residues long. From germline, CDR1 is SEHNR and CDR2 FQNEAQ (reference sequence). Germline trimming cut 5 bases from V and 4 bases from J; bases unmatched to any gene: 10.

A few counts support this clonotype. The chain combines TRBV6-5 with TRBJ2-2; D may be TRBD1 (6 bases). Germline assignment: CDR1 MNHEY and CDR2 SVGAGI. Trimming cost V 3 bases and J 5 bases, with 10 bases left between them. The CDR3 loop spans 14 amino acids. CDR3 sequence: CASSYGGSTGELFF. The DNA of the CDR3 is TGTGCCAGCAGTTATGGGGGCAGTACCGGGGAGCTGTTTTTT.

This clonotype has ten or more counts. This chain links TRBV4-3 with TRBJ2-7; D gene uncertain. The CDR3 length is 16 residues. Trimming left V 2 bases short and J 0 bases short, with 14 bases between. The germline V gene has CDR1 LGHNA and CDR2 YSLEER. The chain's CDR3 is CASSQFAYLDSYEQYF. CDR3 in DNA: TGCGCCAGCAGCCAATTTGCCTACCTGGACTCCTACGAGCAGTACTTC.

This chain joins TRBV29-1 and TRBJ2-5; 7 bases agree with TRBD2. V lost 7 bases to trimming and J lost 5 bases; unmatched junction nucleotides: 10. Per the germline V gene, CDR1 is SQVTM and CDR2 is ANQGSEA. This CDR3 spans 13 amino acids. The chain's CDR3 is CSGGGEGSETQYF. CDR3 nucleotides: TGCAGCGGGGGTGGGGAGGGTAGTGAGACCCAGTACTTC.

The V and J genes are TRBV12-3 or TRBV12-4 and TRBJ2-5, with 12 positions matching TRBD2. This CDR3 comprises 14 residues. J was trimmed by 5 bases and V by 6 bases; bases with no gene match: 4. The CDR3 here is CASRWTSGKETQYF. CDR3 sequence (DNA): TGTGCCAGCAGGTGGACTAGCGGGAAGGAGACCCAGTACTTC.

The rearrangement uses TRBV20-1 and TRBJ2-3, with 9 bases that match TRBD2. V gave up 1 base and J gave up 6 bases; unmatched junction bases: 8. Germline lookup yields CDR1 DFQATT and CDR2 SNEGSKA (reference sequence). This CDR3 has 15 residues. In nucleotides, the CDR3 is TGCAGTGCTAGAGGAGCGAGCGGGGGGTCCGATACGCAGTATTTT. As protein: CSARGASGGSDTQYF.

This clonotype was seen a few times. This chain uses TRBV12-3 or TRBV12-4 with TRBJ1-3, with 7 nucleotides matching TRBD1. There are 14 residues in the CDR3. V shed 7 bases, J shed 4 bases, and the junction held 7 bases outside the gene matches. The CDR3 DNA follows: TGTGCCAGCACCACCGGGACAGCCGGAAACACCATATATTTT. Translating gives CASTTGTAGNTIYF.

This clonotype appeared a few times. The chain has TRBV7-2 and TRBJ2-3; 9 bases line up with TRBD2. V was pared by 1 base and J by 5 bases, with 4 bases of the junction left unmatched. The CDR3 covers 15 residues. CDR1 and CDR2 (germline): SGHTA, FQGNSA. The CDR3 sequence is CASSLGSGRIDTQYF. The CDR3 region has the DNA TGTGCCAGCAGCTTAGGTAGCGGGAGAATAGATACGCAGTATTTT.

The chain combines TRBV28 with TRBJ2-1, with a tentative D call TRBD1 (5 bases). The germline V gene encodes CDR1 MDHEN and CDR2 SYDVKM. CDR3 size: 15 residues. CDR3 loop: CAVNGRAQFYNEQFF. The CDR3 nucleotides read TGTGCGGTAAACGGCAGGGCCCAATTTTACAATGAGCAGTTCTTC.

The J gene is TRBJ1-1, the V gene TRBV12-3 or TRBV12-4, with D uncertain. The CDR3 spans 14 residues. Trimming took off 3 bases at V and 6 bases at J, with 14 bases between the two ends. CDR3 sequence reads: CASSLKPRSSEAFF. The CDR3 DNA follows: TGTGCCAGCAGTTTGAAGCCCCGTTCCTCTGAAGCTTTCTTT.

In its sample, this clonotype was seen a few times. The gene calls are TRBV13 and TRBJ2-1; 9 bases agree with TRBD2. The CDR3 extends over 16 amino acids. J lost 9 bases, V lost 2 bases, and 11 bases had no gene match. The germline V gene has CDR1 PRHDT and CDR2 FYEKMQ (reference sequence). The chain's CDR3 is CASSLYVAGGNGEQFF. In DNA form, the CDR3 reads TGTGCCAGCAGCTTATACGTGGCGGGGGGGAACGGTGAGCAGTTCTTC.

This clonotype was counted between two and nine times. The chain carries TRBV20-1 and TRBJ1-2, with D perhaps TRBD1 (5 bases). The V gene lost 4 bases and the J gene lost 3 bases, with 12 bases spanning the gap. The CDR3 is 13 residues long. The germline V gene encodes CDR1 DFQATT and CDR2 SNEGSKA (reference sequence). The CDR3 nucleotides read TGCAGTGCTAATCTCCGGGGCGACTATGGCTACACCTTC. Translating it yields CSANLRGDYGYTF.

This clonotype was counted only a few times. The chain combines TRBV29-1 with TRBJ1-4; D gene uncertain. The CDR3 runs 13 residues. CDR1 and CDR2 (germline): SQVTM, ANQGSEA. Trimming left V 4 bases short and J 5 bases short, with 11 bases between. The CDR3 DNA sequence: TGCAGCGTTGGCCAGGCGTCAAATGAAAAACTGTTTTTT. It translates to CSVGQASNEKLFF.